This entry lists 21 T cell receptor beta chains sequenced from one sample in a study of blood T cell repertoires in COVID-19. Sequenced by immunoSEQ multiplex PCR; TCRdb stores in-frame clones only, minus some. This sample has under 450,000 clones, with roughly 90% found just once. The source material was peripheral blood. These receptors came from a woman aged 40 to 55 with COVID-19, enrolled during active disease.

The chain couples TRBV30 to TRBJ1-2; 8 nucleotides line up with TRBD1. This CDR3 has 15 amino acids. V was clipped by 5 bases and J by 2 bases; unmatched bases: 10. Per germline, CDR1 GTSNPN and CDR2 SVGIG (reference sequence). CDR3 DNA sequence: TGTGCCTGGTTCTTACAGGGGGGGCTGAACTATGGCTACACCTTC. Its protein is CAWFLQGGLNYGYTF. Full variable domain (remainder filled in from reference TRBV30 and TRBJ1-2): SQTIHQWPATLVQPVGSPLSLECTVEGTSNPNLYWYRQAAGRGLQLLFYSVGIGQISSEVPQNLSASRPQDRQFILSSKKLLLSDSGFYLCAWFLQGGLNYGYTFGSGTRLTVV.

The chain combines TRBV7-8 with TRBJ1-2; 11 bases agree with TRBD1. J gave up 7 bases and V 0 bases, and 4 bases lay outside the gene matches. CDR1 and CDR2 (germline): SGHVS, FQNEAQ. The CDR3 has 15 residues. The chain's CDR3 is CASSLAGTGGTGYTF. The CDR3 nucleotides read TGTGCCAGCAGCTTAGCCGGGACAGGGGGTACTGGCTACACCTTC.

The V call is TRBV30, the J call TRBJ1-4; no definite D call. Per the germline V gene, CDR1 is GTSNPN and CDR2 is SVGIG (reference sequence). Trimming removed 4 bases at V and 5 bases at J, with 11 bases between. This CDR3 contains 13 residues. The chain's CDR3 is CAWNGGQNEKLFF. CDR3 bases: TGTGCCTGGAATGGAGGTCAGAATGAAAAACTGTTTTTT.

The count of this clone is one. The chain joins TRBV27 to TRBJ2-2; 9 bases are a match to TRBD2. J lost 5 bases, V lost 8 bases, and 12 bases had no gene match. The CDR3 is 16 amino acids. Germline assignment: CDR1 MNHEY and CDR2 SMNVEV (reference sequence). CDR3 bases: TGTGCCAGCGGCCCCCTTCGTGCGGGGGGGACCGGGGAGCTGTTTTTT. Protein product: CASGPLRAGGTGELFF.

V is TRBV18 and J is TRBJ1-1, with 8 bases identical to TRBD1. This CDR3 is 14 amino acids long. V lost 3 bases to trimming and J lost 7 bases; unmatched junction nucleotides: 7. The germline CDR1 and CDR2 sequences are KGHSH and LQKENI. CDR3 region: CASSPVRGLSEAFF. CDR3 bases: TGTGCCAGCTCACCGGTCAGGGGGCTGAGTGAAGCTTTCTTT. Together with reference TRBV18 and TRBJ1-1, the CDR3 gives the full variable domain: NAGVMQNPRHLVRRRGQEARLRCSPMKGHSHVYWYRQLPEEGLKFMVYLQKENIIDESGMPKERFSAEFPKEGPSILRIQQVVRGDSAAYFCASSPVRGLSEAFFGQGTRLTVV.

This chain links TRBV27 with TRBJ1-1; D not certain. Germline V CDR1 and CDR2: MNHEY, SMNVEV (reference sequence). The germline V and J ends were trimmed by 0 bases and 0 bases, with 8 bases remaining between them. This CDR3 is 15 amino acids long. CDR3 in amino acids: CASSLSRTVNTEAFF. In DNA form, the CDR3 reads TGTGCCAGCAGTTTATCGCGAACAGTGAACACTGAAGCTTTCTTT.

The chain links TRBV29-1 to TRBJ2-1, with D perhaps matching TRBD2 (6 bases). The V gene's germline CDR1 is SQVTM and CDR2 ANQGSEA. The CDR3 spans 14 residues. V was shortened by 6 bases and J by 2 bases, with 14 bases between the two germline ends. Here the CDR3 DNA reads TGCAGCGTCCCTGCTGGCGGGGCCTACAATGAGCAGTTCTTC. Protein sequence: CSVPAGGAYNEQFF.

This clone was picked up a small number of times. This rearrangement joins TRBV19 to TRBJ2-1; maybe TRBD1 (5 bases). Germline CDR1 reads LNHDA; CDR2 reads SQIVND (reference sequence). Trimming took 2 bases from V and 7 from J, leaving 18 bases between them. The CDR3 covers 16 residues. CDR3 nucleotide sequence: TGTGCCAGTAGTATAAGGGGCGGAACTGGGGTAAATGAGCAGTTCTTC. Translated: CASSIRGGTGVNEQFF.

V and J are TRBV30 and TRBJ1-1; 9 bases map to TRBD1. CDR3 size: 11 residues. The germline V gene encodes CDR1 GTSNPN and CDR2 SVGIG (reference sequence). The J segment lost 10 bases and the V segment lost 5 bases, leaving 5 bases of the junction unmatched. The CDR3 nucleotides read TGTGCCTGGGGGGGACAGGGAGCAGCTTTCTTT. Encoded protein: CAWGGQGAAFF. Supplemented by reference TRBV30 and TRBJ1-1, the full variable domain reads SQTIHQWPATLVQPVGSPLSLECTVEGTSNPNLYWYRQAAGRGLQLLFYSVGIGQISSEVPQNLSASRPQDRQFILSSKKLLLSDSGFYLCAWGGQGAAFFGQGTRLTVV.

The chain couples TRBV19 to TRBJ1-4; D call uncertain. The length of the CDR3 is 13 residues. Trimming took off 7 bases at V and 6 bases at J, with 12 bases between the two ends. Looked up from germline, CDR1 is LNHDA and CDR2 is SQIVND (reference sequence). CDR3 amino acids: CASTSYEDEKLFF. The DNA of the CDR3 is TGTGCCAGTACAAGTTACGAGGATGAAAAACTGTTTTTT.

The DNA of the CDR3 is TGCGCCAGCAGCCAAGATAATAGGGGGATGGGGTACGAGCAGTACTTC. It is translated as CASSQDNRGMGYEQYF. This chain connects TRBV4-1 to TRBJ2-7, with D maybe TRBD1 (6 bases). CDR3 length: 16 residues. Germline-derived CDR1 and CDR2 are MGHRA and YSYEKL. The V end was cut by 0 bases, the J end by 4 bases, with 16 bases between.

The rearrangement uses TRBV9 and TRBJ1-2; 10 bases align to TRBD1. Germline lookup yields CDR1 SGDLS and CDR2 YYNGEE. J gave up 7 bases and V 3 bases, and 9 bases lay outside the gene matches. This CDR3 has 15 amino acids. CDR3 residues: CASSARQGARSGYTF. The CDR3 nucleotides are TGTGCCAGCAGCGCCCGACAGGGGGCGCGAAGTGGCTACACCTTC.

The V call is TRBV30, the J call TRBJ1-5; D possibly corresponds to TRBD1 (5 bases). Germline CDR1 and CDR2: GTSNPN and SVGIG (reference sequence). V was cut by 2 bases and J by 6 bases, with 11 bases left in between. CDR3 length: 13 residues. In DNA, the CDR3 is TGTGCCTGGAGTAAGGCCGGGGGTCAGCCCCAGCATTTT. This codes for CAWSKAGGQPQHF.

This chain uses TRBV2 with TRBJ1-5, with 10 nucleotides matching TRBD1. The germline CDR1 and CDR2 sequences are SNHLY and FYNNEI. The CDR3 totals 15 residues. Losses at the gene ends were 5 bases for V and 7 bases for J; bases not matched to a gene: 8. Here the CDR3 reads CASSPGTGARQPQHF. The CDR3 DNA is TGTGCCAGCAGTCCCGGGACAGGGGCACGCCAGCCCCAGCATTTT.

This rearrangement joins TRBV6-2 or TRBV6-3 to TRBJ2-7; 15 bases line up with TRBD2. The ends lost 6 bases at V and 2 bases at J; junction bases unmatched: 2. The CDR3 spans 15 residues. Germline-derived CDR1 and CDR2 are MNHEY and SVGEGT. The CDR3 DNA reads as TGTGCCAGCAGCCGGACTAGCGGGAGGGCCTACGAGCAGTACTTC. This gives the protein CASSRTSGRAYEQYF.

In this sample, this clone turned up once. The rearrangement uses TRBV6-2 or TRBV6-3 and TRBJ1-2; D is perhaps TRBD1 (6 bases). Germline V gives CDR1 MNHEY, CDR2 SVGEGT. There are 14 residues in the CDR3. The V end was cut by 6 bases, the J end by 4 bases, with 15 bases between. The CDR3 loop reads CASSRTTGIYGYTF. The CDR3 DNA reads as TGTGCCAGCAGCCGCACAACAGGGATCTATGGCTACACCTTC.

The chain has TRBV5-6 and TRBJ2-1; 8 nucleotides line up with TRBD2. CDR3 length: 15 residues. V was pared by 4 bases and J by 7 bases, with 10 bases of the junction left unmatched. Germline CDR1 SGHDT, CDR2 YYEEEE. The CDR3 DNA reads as TGTGCCAGCAGCCCACCGGGGGGGGTAGGGAATGAGCAGTTCTTC. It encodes CASSPPGGVGNEQFF.

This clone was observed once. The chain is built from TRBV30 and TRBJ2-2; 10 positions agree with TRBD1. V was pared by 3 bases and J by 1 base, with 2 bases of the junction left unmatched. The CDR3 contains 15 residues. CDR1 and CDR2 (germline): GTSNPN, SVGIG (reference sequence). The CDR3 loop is CAWRGDRGNTGELFF. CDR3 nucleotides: TGTGCCTGGAGGGGGGACAGGGGGAACACCGGGGAGCTGTTTTTT.

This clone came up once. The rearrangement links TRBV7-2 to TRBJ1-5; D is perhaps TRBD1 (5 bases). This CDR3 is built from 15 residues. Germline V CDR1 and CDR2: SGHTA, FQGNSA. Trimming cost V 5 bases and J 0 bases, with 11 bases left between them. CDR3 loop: CASSPRGNSNQPQHF. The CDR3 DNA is TGTGCCAGCAGCCCACGGGGGAATAGCAATCAGCCCCAGCATTTT.

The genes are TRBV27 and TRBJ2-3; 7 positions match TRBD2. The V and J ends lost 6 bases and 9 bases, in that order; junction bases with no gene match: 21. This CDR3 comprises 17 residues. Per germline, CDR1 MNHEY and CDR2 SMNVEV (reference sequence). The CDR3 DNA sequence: TGTGCCAGCAGCATTACGGGCGGGAGCCCCCAATACACGACGCAGTATTTT. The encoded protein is CASSITGGSPQYTTQYF.

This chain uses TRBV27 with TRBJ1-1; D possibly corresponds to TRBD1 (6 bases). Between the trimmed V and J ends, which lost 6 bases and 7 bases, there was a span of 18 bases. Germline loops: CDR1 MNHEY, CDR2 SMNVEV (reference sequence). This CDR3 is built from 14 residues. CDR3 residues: CASSDGQGRVEAFF. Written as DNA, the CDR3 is TGTGCCAGCAGCGACGGGCAGGGGAGGGTTGAAGCTTTCTTT.